The T cell receptor beta chain described here comes from a study of blood T cells in healthy people across ages. Findings of the study overall: The fall in TCR beta diversity per million T cells was roughly linear with age. Lack of knowledge of donor CMV status possibly confounded expanded clonotype changes. The authors considered diversity estimates from one million T cells to be underestimates.

As for this clonotype: Its antigen is as yet unknown.

Peripheral blood was drawn, around 9.4 milliliters per donor. Germline CDR1 SEHNR, CDR2 FQNEAQ (reference sequence). The CDR3 totals 14 residues. V shed 5 bases, J shed 4 bases, and the junction held 4 bases outside the gene matches. It was with a sample-barcoded 5' primer and a J-beta primer mix that a second PCR of about 7 to 12 cycles was run. TCRdb re-derived calls from the 5' RACE reads in MiXCR, one entry per CDR3 protein. The sample consists of some 900,000 distinct CDR3 sequences, about 48% of them appearing once. The V gene is TRBV7-9, the J gene TRBJ1-3; 8 positions agree with TRBD1. The specimen was blood. This clonotype originated in a man aged 30-40 years in good health. The DNA for the CDR3 is TGTGCCAGCAGCGATGGGACAGGAGGAAACACCATATATTTT. Translating it yields CASSDGTGGNTIYF.